These 13 T cell receptor beta chains came from one sample sequenced in a study of blood T cell repertoires in COVID-19. TCRdb keeps only in-frame clones here, not all; method: immunoSEQ multiplex PCR. The data show roughly 500,000 clones, 75% to 90% seen once. The sample taken for sequencing was PBMCs or T cells enriched from blood (not recorded which). Receptors originate from a woman aged 55-70 years who had recovered from COVID-19.

This clone was counted a single time. The genes are TRBV6-1 and TRBJ1-4; 9 bases map to TRBD1. CDR1 is MNHNS and CDR2 is SASEGT in the germline V gene. Germline trimming cut 1 base from V and 8 bases from J; bases unmatched to any gene: 5. The CDR3 covers 15 residues. The CDR3 protein is CASSEGGQGREKLFF. CDR3 nucleotides: TGTGCCAGCAGTGAAGGGGGACAGGGACGGGAAAAACTGTTTTTT.

The genes are TRBV2 and TRBJ1-5, with D perhaps matching TRBD1 (5 bases). This CDR3 contains 16 residues. V gave up 6 bases and J gave up 0 bases, with 15 bases separating them. The germline V gene encodes CDR1 SNHLY and CDR2 FYNNEI. CDR3 DNA sequence: TGTGCCAGCAGCCCCGCCTGGGGGGGTAGCAATCAGCCCCAGCATTTT. It codes for CASSPAWGGSNQPQHF.

The rearrangement joins TRBV12-3 or TRBV12-4 to TRBJ1-1; 7 positions match TRBD1. The ends lost 10 bases at V and 6 bases at J; junction bases unmatched: 11. This CDR3 spans 13 amino acids. CDR3 bases: TGTGCCACCAGACAGGGCCGATTCCCTGAAGCTTTCTTT. Residues: CATRQGRFPEAFF.

Only a few counts were recorded for this clone. The genes are TRBV24-1 and TRBJ2-1; 8 nucleotides line up with TRBD1. The CDR3 covers 15 residues. The V segment lost 5 bases and the J segment 4 bases; nucleotides outside the gene matches: 6. CDR1 is KGHDR and CDR2 is SFDVKD in the germline V gene. This chain's CDR3 is CATSGNRGVYNEQFF. Here the CDR3 DNA reads TGTGCCACCAGTGGAAACAGGGGGGTTTACAATGAGCAGTTCTTC.

This chain uses TRBV7-2 with TRBJ2-4, with D perhaps TRBD2 (5 bases). Germline values: CDR1 SGHTA, CDR2 FQGNSA. The CDR3 contains 17 residues. The V end lost 1 base, the J end lost 0 bases, and 13 bases lay between the germline ends. DNA for the CDR3: TGTGCCAGCAGCTTAGAACGGGGTGGAACAGCCAAAAACATTCAGTACTTC. Encoded protein: CASSLERGGTAKNIQYF.

The rearrangement uses TRBV6-2 or TRBV6-3 and TRBJ2-3, with a tentative D call TRBD2 (7 bases). Germline V gene data show CDR1 as MNHEY and CDR2 as SVGEGT. The CDR3 runs to 14 residues. With 2 bases removed from V and 7 bases from J, the gap between germline ends came to 13 bases. CDR3 nucleotide sequence: TGTGCCAGCAGTTACGGCGGGGGCGAAAATACGCAGTATTTT. Residues: CASSYGGGENTQYF.

The chain carries TRBV9 and TRBJ2-2; the match to TRBD2 covers 7 bases. Germline values: CDR1 SGDLS, CDR2 YYNGEE. J lost 6 bases, V lost 4 bases, and 12 bases had no gene match. The CDR3 has 16 residues. In nucleotides, the CDR3 is TGTGCCAGCAGCCCGGGGGGTTTGGGGTTGGCCGGGGAGCTGTTTTTT. Its protein is CASSPGGLGLAGELFF.

The V call is TRBV7-9, the J call TRBJ2-3; 9 nucleotides line up with TRBD2. This CDR3 spans 14 amino acids. V dropped 2 bases and J dropped 3; count of bases not matched to a gene: 0. The germline V gene has CDR1 SEHNR and CDR2 FQNEAQ (reference sequence). In DNA form, the CDR3 reads TGTGCCAGCAGCTTACTAGCGGGGACAGATACGCAGTATTTT. This encodes CASSLLAGTDTQYF.

The chain carries TRBV18 and TRBJ1-1; TRBD1 might be the D (5 bases). The CDR3 contains 15 residues. Between the trimmed V and J ends, which lost 0 bases and 4 bases, there was a span of 12 bases. CDR1 is KGHSH, CDR2 LQKENI, per germline. In nucleotides, the CDR3 is TGTGCCAGCTCACCACCGTCGTCGGGGGGCACTGAAGCTTTCTTT. This sequence encodes CASSPPSSGGTEAFF.

This clone was seen a few times. The rearrangement links TRBV7-8 to TRBJ2-2, with 7 bases identical to TRBD1. Germline V gives CDR1 SGHVS, CDR2 FQNEAQ. V gave up 5 bases and J gave up 2 bases; unmatched junction bases: 8. CDR3 length: 16 amino acids. The DNA for the CDR3 is TGTGCCAGCAGCCCGCGAAACAGGGGTAACACCGGGGAGCTGTTTTTT. This translates into CASSPRNRGNTGELFF.

The chain recombines TRBV27 with TRBJ2-2; maybe TRBD1 (6 bases). Trimming stripped 10 bases from V and 6 bases from J, with 24 bases between. Germline values: CDR1 MNHEY, CDR2 SMNVEV (reference sequence). There are 16 residues in the CDR3. The CDR3 DNA sequence: TGTGCCATTGCCGCGTCTCGGACAGCTGTCGCCGGGGAGCTGTTTTTT. It yields the protein CAIAASRTAVAGELFF.

The V call is TRBV19, the J call TRBJ1-1; 10 bases match TRBD1. The CDR3 length is 13 residues. Trimming cost V 6 bases and J 4 bases; bases outside gene matches: 2. The germline V gene has CDR1 LNHDA and CDR2 SQIVND (reference sequence). CDR3 amino acids: CASRDRGGTEAFF. CDR3 nucleotide sequence: TGTGCCAGTAGGGACAGGGGGGGCACTGAAGCTTTCTTT. The full variable domain, its missing parts supplied by reference TRBV19 and TRBJ1-1, is DGGITQSPKYLFRKEGQNVTLSCEQNLNHDAMYWYRQDPGQGLRLIYYSQIVNDFQKGDIAEGYSVSREKKESFPLTVTSAQKNPTAFYLCASRDRGGTEAFFGQGTRLTVV.

The rearrangement links TRBV25-1 to TRBJ2-3, with 9 bases fitting TRBD1. V lost 5 bases and J lost 2; bases outside the gene matches: 8. CDR1 is MGHDK and CDR2 is SYGVNS in the germline V gene. The CDR3 runs to 16 residues. CDR3 DNA sequence: TGTGCCAGCAGTCTCCGGACAGGGGCTTTCACAGATACGCAGTATTTT. Its protein is CASSLRTGAFTDTQYF.